Listed below are T cell receptor beta chains from one sample, sequenced in a study of blood T cells in healthy people across ages. TCRdb analysed the 5' RACE reads with MiXCR anew, one entry per CDR3 protein. The sample includes some 1,800,000 distinct CDR3 sequences, roughly two fifths seen only once; the top ten take 23%. What was sequenced was blood. The receptors originated from a human donor in good health. The CDR3 runs from the conserved cysteine through the conserved F or W. The order of the fields is J gene, V gene, CDR3 length, CDR3 protein.

>TRBJ1-1|TRBV9|16
CASSPDVGRTNTEAFF
>TRBJ2-1|TRBV10-3|16
CATKPPGQGTYNEQFF
>TRBJ1-2|TRBV29-1|14
CSVEGTRDSYGYTF
>TRBJ2-7|TRBV4-3|14
CASSQAGQVYEQYF
>NA|TRBV2|14
CASRRTGDFYEQYF
>TRBJ1-1|TRBV29-1|11
CSLGQDTEAFF
>TRBJ2-7|TRBV7-7|18
CASSLAPPTSGGTYEQYF
>TRBJ1-2|TRBV10-3|15
CAISGPTELGDGYTF
>TRBJ2-5|TRBV24-1|11
CATTEGETQYF
>TRBJ2-7|TRBV4-3|15
CASSQERTSGYEQYF
>TRBJ2-1|TRBV5-5|14
CASSFSGTNNEQFF
>TRBJ2-6|TRBV5-4|16
CASSFRILSGANVLTF
>TRBJ2-5|TRBV7-2|16
CASTDLLRSFGETQYF
>NA|TRBV9|12
CASSVGNYEQYF
>TRBJ2-5|TRBV10-3|18
CAISEGGLAGNYQETQYF
>TRBJ1-2|TRBV15|14
CATSRAIPNYGYTF
>TRBJ2-1|TRBV29-1|15
CSVATSGGPYNEQFF
>TRBJ2-5|TRBV9|15
CASSVVADSQETQYF
>TRBJ2-1|TRBV11-2|14
CASSPTGTSNEQFF
>TRBJ2-7|TRBV20-1|15
CSALRGTGVSYEQYF
>TRBJ1-4|TRBV12-3/TRBV12-4|12
CASSFQGEKLFF
>TRBJ2-3|TRBV15|12
CATSSQGLSQYF
>TRBJ1-4|TRBV7-2|18
CASSPIYTGTPGDEKLFF
>TRBJ1-5|TRBV28|12
CAHYSSNQPQHF
>TRBJ2-3|TRBV29-1|13
CSVGGWGIDTQYF
>TRBJ1-1|TRBV12-5|18
CASGFVRPSGQQNTEAFF
>TRBJ2-7|TRBV5-1|14
CASSAPGTAYEQYF
>TRBJ1-1|TRBV29-1|17
CSFLPRTRGRLRTEAFF
>TRBJ2-2|TRBV3-1|14
CASSQEWSTGELFF
>TRBJ1-2|TRBV9|15
CASSVAPDRVYGYTF
>NA|TRBV10-1|16
CASSEAGDREIYEQYF
>TRBJ2-5|TRBV7-9|16
CASSTARSGALETQYF
>TRBJ2-4|TRBV5-4|16
CASSFPLRNTYNEQYF
>TRBJ2-2|TRBV10-3|15
CAISDKGYNTGELFF
>TRBJ2-1|TRBV6-2/TRBV6-3|15
CASSYGGLAGADRFF
>TRBJ1-5|TRBV4-3|15
CASSQDRGGAQPQHF
>TRBJ1-6|TRBV6-6|16
CASTRGIETYNSPLHF